This T cell receptor (beta chain) came from a study of early T cells in non-severe SARS-CoV-2 infection. This clonotype occurred a few times. Researchers tagged individual cDNA molecules with unique molecular identifiers. TCRdb re-called the 5' RACE reads with MiXCR, one entry per CDR3 protein. The sample holds some 35,000 distinct CDR3 sequences; less than 7% are singletons and the top ten take under 25%. Germline assignment: CDR1 MDHEN and CDR2 SYDVKM. The J segment lost 3 bases and the V segment lost 5 bases, leaving 8 bases of the junction unmatched. This CDR3 has 16 residues. The source is an adult who was a healthcare worker with PCR-confirmed SARS-CoV-2 infection or an uninfected control (not recorded which). This chain links TRBV28 with TRBJ1-3, with 9 nucleotides matching TRBD1. The material was whole blood, obtained at baseline. CDR3: CASSNTGGAGGNTIYF. CDR3 sequence (DNA): TGTGCCAGCAGTAATACAGGGGGCGCAGGTGGAAACACCATATATTTT.